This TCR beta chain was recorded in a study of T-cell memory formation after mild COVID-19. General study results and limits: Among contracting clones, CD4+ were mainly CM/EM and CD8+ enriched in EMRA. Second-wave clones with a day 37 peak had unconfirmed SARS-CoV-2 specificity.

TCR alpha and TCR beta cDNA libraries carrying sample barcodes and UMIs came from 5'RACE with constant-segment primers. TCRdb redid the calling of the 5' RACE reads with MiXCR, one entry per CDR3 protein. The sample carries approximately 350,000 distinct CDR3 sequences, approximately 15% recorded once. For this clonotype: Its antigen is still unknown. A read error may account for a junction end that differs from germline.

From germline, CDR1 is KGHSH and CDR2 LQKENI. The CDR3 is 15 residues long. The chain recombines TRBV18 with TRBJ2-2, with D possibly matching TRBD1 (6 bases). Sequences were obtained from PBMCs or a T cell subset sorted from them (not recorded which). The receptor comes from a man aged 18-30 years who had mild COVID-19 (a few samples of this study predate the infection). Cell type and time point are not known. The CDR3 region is CASSSPQGSTGELFF. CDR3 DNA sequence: TGTGCCAGCTCATCACCCCAGGGGAGCACCGGGGAGCTGTTTTTT.